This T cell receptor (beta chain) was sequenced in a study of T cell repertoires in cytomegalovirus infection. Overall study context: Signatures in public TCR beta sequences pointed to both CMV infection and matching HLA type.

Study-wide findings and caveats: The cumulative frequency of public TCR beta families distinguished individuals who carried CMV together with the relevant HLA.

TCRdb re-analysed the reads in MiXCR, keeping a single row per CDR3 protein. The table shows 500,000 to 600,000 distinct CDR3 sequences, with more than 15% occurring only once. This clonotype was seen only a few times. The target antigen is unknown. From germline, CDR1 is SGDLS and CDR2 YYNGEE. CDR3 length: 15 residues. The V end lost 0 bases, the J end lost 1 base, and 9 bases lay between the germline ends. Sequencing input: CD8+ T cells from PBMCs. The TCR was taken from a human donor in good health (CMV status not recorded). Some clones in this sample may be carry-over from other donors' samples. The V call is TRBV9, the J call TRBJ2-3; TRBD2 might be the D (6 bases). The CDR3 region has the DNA TGTGCCAGCAGCGTAGTTACGGGGGGCACAGATACGCAGTATTTT. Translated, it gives CASSVVTGGTDTQYF. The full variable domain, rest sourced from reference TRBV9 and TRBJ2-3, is DSGVTQTPKHLITATGQRVTLRCSPRSGDLSVYWYQQSLDQGLQFLIQYYNGEERAKGNILERFSAQQFPDLHSELNLSSLELGDSALYFCASSVVTGGTDTQYFGPGTRLTVL.